This entry is about one T cell receptor beta chain. Its antigen is still unknown. This record belongs to a study of PD-1 blockade in classical Hodgkin lymphoma. General observations from the study: Newly diagnosed patients and complete responders had comparable diversity at baseline.

This sample's time point: cycle 4 day 1 (C4D1), after five to seven weeks of nivolumab. The patients all showed relapse after autologous stem cell transplantation, while their brentuximab vedotin exposure varied. Researchers pulled CD8+ T cells out of thawed PBMCs using magnetic negative selection. Data came from immunoSEQ multiplex PCR; TCRdb stores just in-frame clones and leaves some out. Of 15,000 to 25,000 clones in the sample, about 80% were seen once. Trimming took off 3 bases at V and 10 bases at J, with 12 bases between the two ends. Looked up from germline, CDR1 is WSHSY and CDR2 is SAAADI. The CDR3 is 12 residues long.

This TCR came from a human donor with classical Hodgkin lymphoma. The specimen was CD8+ T cells from blood, collected before the fourth cycle of nivolumab. The chain joins TRBV10-2 to TRBJ1-1; the D gene is possibly TRBD1 (6 bases). Written as DNA, the CDR3 is TGCGCCAGCAGTGATGACAGGTCTGGAGCTTTCTTT. Its protein is CASSDDRSGAFF.